Following are 18 T cell receptor beta chains from one sample sequenced in a study of cytomegalovirus exposure and HLA in healthy donors. 60 Vbeta and 13 Jbeta primers were used in PCR. Using immunoSEQ multiplex PCR, the repertoire was profiled, and TCRdb retains in-frame clones only, with some absent. Of about 200,000 clones detected, 82% appear once; the ten largest clones hold 0.075% to 0.1%. The sequenced sample consisted of PBMCs. The receptors shown here come from a boy between 2 and 15 years old in good health and CMV-seronegative.

This sequence joins TRBV11-2 and TRBJ2-1; D gene unclear. V lost 3 bases and J lost 0, with 9 bases in between. CDR1 and CDR2 from the germline V gene are SGHAT and FQNNGV. This CDR3 region has 15 residues. For the CDR3, the DNA is TGTGCCAGCAGCTTGACTCCGAGCTCCTACAATGAGCAGTTCTTC. Translated: CASSLTPSSYNEQFF. The whole variable domain, remainder taken from reference TRBV11-2 and TRBJ2-1, is EAGVAQSPRYKIIEKRQSVAFWCNPISGHATLYWYQQILGQGPKLLIQFQNNGVVDDSQLPKDRFSAERLKGVDSTLKIQPAKLEDSAVYLCASSLTPSSYNEQFFGPGTRLTVL.

The CDR3 sequence is CASSSQGSGTEAFF. The CDR3 bases are TGTGCCAGCAGTTCACAGGGGAGTGGAACTGAAGCTTTCTTT. The chain uses TRBV6-1 and TRBJ1-1; 7 bases are a match to TRBD1. Germline values: CDR1 MNHNS, CDR2 SASEGT. This CDR3 spans 14 amino acids. V was pared by 5 bases and J by 5 bases, with 8 bases of the junction left unmatched.

The V gene is TRBV18, the J gene TRBJ1-2; possible D gene TRBD1, 5 bases. Trimming pared 3 bases from V and 3 bases from J, leaving 8 bases between. Germline loops: CDR1 KGHSH, CDR2 LQKENI. The CDR3 covers 13 residues. As DNA, the CDR3 is TGTGCCAGCTCACCGCGGGGGGACTATGGCTACACCTTC. Protein: CASSPRGDYGYTF. Variable domain in full (rest from reference TRBV18 and TRBJ1-2): NAGVMQNPRHLVRRRGQEARLRCSPMKGHSHVYWYRQLPEEGLKFMVYLQKENIIDESGMPKERFSAEFPKEGPSILRIQQVVRGDSAAYFCASSPRGDYGYTFGSGTRLTVV.

The chain recombines TRBV16 with TRBJ2-1, with 9 bases that match TRBD2. The V gene's germline CDR1 is KGHSY and CDR2 FQNENV. The CDR3 extends over 15 amino acids. The V segment lost 3 bases and the J segment 2 bases; nucleotides outside the gene matches: 2. This chain's CDR3 is CASSQGLATYNEQFF. In nucleotides, the CDR3 is TGTGCCAGCAGCCAGGGACTAGCCACCTACAATGAGCAGTTCTTC.

V and J are TRBV21-1 and TRBJ2-3; TRBD2, the D gene given by the table, was not confirmed from the DNA. TRBV21-1 is a documented pseudogene. The CDR3 totals 16 residues. DNA for the CDR3: TGTGCCAGCAGCGAACACCCTAACGTGAGGGCAGATACGCAGTATTTT. It specifies CASSEHPNVRADTQYF.

V usage is TRBV2 and J usage is TRBJ2-5; D is possibly TRBD1 (6 bases). Trimming cost V 7 bases and J 1 base, with 10 bases left between them. Germline lookup yields CDR1 SNHLY and CDR2 FYNNEI. The CDR3 runs 13 residues. The CDR3 region has the DNA TGTGCCAGCACCCCGACAGGCCAAGAGACCCAGTACTTC. Its protein product is CASTPTGQETQYF.

V is TRBV7-6 and J is TRBJ1-2, with D possibly TRBD1 on 6 matching bases. This CDR3 is 13 amino acids long. The V gene's germline CDR1 is SGHVS and CDR2 FNYEAQ. Trimming removed 4 bases from V and 4 bases from J, with 10 bases in between. Written as DNA, the CDR3 is TGTGCCAGCAGCTACAGGGAGGGCTATGGCTACACCTTC. As protein: CASSYREGYGYTF.

The gene calls are TRBV7-6 and TRBJ2-7; possible D gene TRBD1, 5 bases. V lost 5 bases to trimming and J lost 2 bases, with 16 bases between them. Germline V gene data show CDR1 as SGHVS and CDR2 as FNYEAQ. The CDR3 is 15 residues long. The DNA of the CDR3 is TGTGCCAGCAGCCGTGGGGCAGGGCCCACCTACGAGCAGTACTTC. Amino acid sequence: CASSRGAGPTYEQYF.

The chain uses TRBV4-3 and TRBJ2-5; D unclear. CDR3 size: 13 residues. Germline values: CDR1 LGHNA, CDR2 YSLEER. Trimming stripped 0 bases from V and 7 bases from J, with 9 bases between. Here the CDR3 reads CASSQDKGGTQYF. DNA of the CDR3: TGCGCCAGCAGCCAAGATAAAGGCGGGACCCAGTACTTC.

Comments on this clone: The CDR3 ends on some other residue instead of the conserved phenylalanine or tryptophan, so this is likely a read error. The V call is TRBV6-5, the J call TRBJ2-3, with TRBD2 as a possible D gene (7 bases). CDR3 length: 15 amino acids. Germline values: CDR1 MNHEY, CDR2 SVGAGI. Trimming cost V 2 bases and J 5 bases, with 14 bases left between them. CDR3 region: CASSYRGGPGDTQYL. CDR3 nucleotide sequence: TGTGCCAGCAGTTACAGGGGGGGCCCCGGAGATACGCAGTATCTT.

The rearrangement uses TRBV18 and TRBJ2-3; D perhaps matches TRBD2 (5 bases). CDR1 and CDR2 from the germline V gene are KGHSH and LQKENI. Trimming left V 3 bases short and J 2 bases short, with 15 bases between. The CDR3 runs 16 residues. Here the CDR3 reads CASSPNSGTLTDTQYF. The CDR3 DNA follows: TGTGCCAGCTCACCGAACAGCGGAACACTCACAGATACGCAGTATTTT.

The V and J genes are TRBV2 and TRBJ2-7; the match to TRBD1 covers 9 bases. In germline, CDR1 is SNHLY, CDR2 FYNNEI. This CDR3 spans 14 amino acids. Losses at the gene ends were 6 bases for V and 4 bases for J; bases not matched to a gene: 7. The CDR3 coding sequence is TGTGCCAGCAGCTACGCCGGGACAGGGTACGAGCAGTACTTC. It translates to CASSYAGTGYEQYF.

The rearrangement uses TRBV19 and TRBJ2-1; 10 bases agree with TRBD1. The CDR3 consists of 17 residues. The germline CDR1 and CDR2 sequences are LNHDA and SQIVND (reference sequence). Losses at the gene ends were 4 bases for V and 10 bases for J; bases not matched to a gene: 16. CDR3 sequence (DNA): TGTGCCAGTAGTACCAGTAATACCGGGACAGGGGACTACGAGCAGTTCTTC. Translated: CASSTSNTGTGDYEQFF. The full variable domain, its missing parts supplied by reference TRBV19 and TRBJ2-1, is DGGITQSPKYLFRKEGQNVTLSCEQNLNHDAMYWYRQDPGQGLRLIYYSQIVNDFQKGDIAEGYSVSREKKESFPLTVTSAQKNPTAFYLCASSTSNTGTGDYEQFFGPGTRLTVL.

The genes are TRBV7-9 and TRBJ1-2; 9 positions match TRBD1. The germline V gene has CDR1 SEHNR and CDR2 FQNEAQ (reference sequence). This CDR3 is 15 amino acids long. The V segment lost 5 bases and the J segment 4 bases; nucleotides outside the gene matches: 8. In DNA, the CDR3 is TGTGCCAGCAGCCAAACAACAGGGGGCGGCTATGGCTACACCTTC. It codes for CASSQTTGGGYGYTF.

The V gene is TRBV29-1, the J gene TRBJ1-2; TRBD1 aligns across 9 bases. Germline V CDR1 and CDR2: SQVTM, ANQGSEA. CDR3 length: 17 amino acids. Losses at the gene ends were 6 bases for V and 12 bases for J; bases not matched to a gene: 26. DNA for the CDR3: TGCAGCGTGCGTGGGCCGGGACAGGGTACCCTATGGCTAGGGGACACCTTC. Protein product: CSVRGPGQGTLWLGDTF.

The V and J genes are TRBV13 and TRBJ2-7, with D perhaps matching TRBD2 (5 bases). The CDR3 covers 11 residues. Germline assignment: CDR1 PRHDT and CDR2 FYEKMQ (reference sequence). Deletions cut 5 bases from V and 7 bases from J, with 9 bases between. The CDR3 protein is CASSEGGEQYF. CDR3 coding DNA: TGTGCCAGCAGCGAGGGCGGGGAGCAGTACTTC.

The chain carries TRBV5-1 and TRBJ2-5, with 8 bases lining up with TRBD1. V gave up 4 bases and J gave up 6 bases; unmatched junction bases: 8. This CDR3 is built from 14 residues. Germline assignment: CDR1 SGHRS and CDR2 YFSETQ. The CDR3 nucleotides read TGCGCCAGCAGCCCACCTGGACAGGGCAAGACCCAGTACTTC. Its translation: CASSPPGQGKTQYF. The full variable domain, its missing parts supplied by reference TRBV5-1 and TRBJ2-5, is KAGVTQTPRYLIKTRGQQVTLSCSPISGHRSVSWYQQTPGQGLQFLFEYFSETQRNKGNFPGRFSGRQFSNSRSEMNVSTLELGDSALYLCASSPPGQGKTQYFGPGTRLLVL.

The chain is built from TRBV7-9 and TRBJ2-7; 7 bases are shared with TRBD2. In germline, CDR1 is SEHNR, CDR2 FQNEAQ (reference sequence). Unmatched junction bases numbered 10, after V lost 0 bases and J lost 2 bases. The CDR3 sequence is 17 residues long. DNA of the CDR3: TGTGCCAGCAGCTTAGCGAGCGGGGCGGGGGAGACCTACGAGCAGTACTTC. The encoded protein is CASSLASGAGETYEQYF.